This passage covers 17 T cell receptor beta chains from one sample sequenced in a study of OX40 agonist ivuxolimab in advanced cancers. The repertoire was sequenced with immunoSEQ multiplex PCR; TCRdb's copy has only in-frame clones and lacks some. The sample carries over 60,000 clones, around nine tenths recorded once. The sample here was CD4+ or CD8+ T cells sorted from blood, taken in a trial of the OX40 agonist ivuxolimab. These receptors all stem from an adult with an advanced solid tumor such as melanoma, head and neck, liver or kidney cancer.

The V gene is TRBV6-5, the J gene TRBJ2-3; possible D gene TRBD1, 6 bases. This CDR3 has 15 residues. Trimming took 6 bases from V and 1 from J, leaving 14 bases between them. The germline gives CDR1 MNHEY, CDR2 SVGAGI. CDR3 sequence reads: CASRSGAMGTDTQYF. In DNA, the CDR3 is TGTGCCAGCAGGTCAGGGGCGATGGGCACAGATACGCAGTATTTT.

This chain connects TRBV11-2 to TRBJ2-1; 8 bases line up with TRBD1. The CDR3 consists of 13 residues. From germline, CDR1 is SGHAT and CDR2 FQNNGV. With V trimmed by 1 base and J by 15 bases, 8 bases remained unmatched. DNA for the CDR3: TGTGCCAGCAGCTTAGTCGACAGGGGAATTGGGTTCTTC. Its translation: CASSLVDRGIGFF.

The rearrangement uses TRBV18 and TRBJ2-1, with D perhaps matching TRBD1 (6 bases). This CDR3 region has 14 residues. Germline assignment: CDR1 KGHSH and CDR2 LQKENI. Trimming stripped 2 bases from V and 6 bases from J, with 11 bases between. The CDR3 DNA follows: TGTGCCAGCTCACCAATAGGACAGAGCAATGAGCAGTTCTTC. Its translation: CASSPIGQSNEQFF.

CDR3 in DNA: TGTGCCAGCAGCGTATGGCAGCAAACAGATACGCAGTATTTT. This sequence encodes CASSVWQQTDTQYF. The chain employs TRBV9 and TRBJ2-3; no clear D gene. The V end lost 1 base, the J end lost 3 bases, and 9 bases lay between the germline ends. This CDR3 has 14 residues. Germline CDR1 is SGDLS and CDR2 is YYNGEE.

The chain has TRBV19 and TRBJ1-1, with D hard to call. V dropped 10 bases and J dropped 1 base, with 13 bases sitting between them. The CDR3 runs 13 residues. CDR1 is LNHDA and CDR2 is SQIVND in the germline V gene (reference sequence). The CDR3 nucleotides are TGTGCCACTCGCAGCCCTCAGAACACTGAAGCTTTCTTT. Translating gives CATRSPQNTEAFF.

The J gene is TRBJ1-2, the V gene TRBV4-1; the D is unclear. This CDR3 spans 15 amino acids. CDR1 MGHRA and CDR2 YSYEKL come from the germline V gene. V was pared by 0 bases and J by 3 bases, with 11 bases between. DNA of the CDR3: TGCGCCAGCAGCCAAGACGAGAGGCAGTACTATGGCTACACCTTC. Amino acids: CASSQDERQYYGYTF.

The chain couples TRBV18 to TRBJ1-2; D perhaps matches TRBD1 (5 bases). Germline lookup yields CDR1 KGHSH and CDR2 LQKENI. The CDR3 spans 13 residues. V lost 3 bases to trimming and J lost 8 bases, with 13 bases between them. CDR3 sequence: CASSPNGDGGYTF. The CDR3 DNA reads TGTGCCAGCTCACCGAATGGGGACGGGGGCTACACCTTC. The variable domain in full, with the rest retrieved from reference TRBV18 and TRBJ1-2, is NAGVMQNPRHLVRRRGQEARLRCSPMKGHSHVYWYRQLPEEGLKFMVYLQKENIIDESGMPKERFSAEFPKEGPSILRIQQVVRGDSAAYFCASSPNGDGGYTFGSGTRLTVV.

This sequence joins TRBV4-1 and TRBJ2-7, with D hard to call. The CDR3 has 13 residues. Germline CDR1 reads MGHRA; CDR2 reads YSYEKL. V gave up 3 bases and J gave up 7 bases, with 13 bases separating them. CDR3 in DNA: TGCGCCAGCAGCCAGACCGAGTATGGGGAGCAGTACTTC. Translating gives CASSQTEYGEQYF.

The V call is TRBV7-2, the J call TRBJ2-2, with a tentative D call TRBD2 (5 bases). The CDR3 is 16 residues long. Trimming removed 2 bases at V and 8 bases at J, with 18 bases between. Germline CDR1 SGHTA, CDR2 FQGNSA. The CDR3 spells CASSLQGRTSPGELFF. CDR3 in DNA: TGTGCCAGCAGCTTACAAGGGAGAACTTCACCGGGGGAGCTGTTTTTT. Drawing the rest from reference TRBV7-2 and TRBJ2-2, the complete variable domain is GAGVSQSPSNKVTEKGKDVELRCDPISGHTALYWYRQSLGQGLEFLIYFQGNSAPDKSGLPSDRFSAERTGGSVSTLTIQRTQQEDSAVYLCASSLQGRTSPGELFFGEGSRLTVL.

The chain uses TRBV19 and TRBJ1-1; a possible D gene is TRBD1 (6 bases). The CDR3 is made up of 15 amino acids. The germline V gene encodes CDR1 LNHDA and CDR2 SQIVND (reference sequence). V lost 7 bases and J lost 4, with 19 bases in between. The CDR3 reads CASTRGPGAVTEAFF. DNA for the CDR3: TGTGCCAGTACCCGAGGTCCAGGGGCAGTCACTGAAGCTTTCTTT.

This clone has just one count. The gene calls are TRBV5-1 and TRBJ2-3, with 13 positions matching TRBD2. The CDR3 spans 17 residues. V lost 0 bases to trimming and J lost 5 bases; unmatched junction nucleotides: 6. The V gene's germline CDR1 is SGHRS and CDR2 YFSETQ. The CDR3 sequence is CASSLDITSGRGDTQYF. The CDR3 nucleotides are TGCGCCAGCAGCTTGGATATAACTAGCGGGAGGGGAGATACGCAGTATTTT. The complete variable domain, with remaining parts taken from reference TRBV5-1 and TRBJ2-3, reads KAGVTQTPRYLIKTRGQQVTLSCSPISGHRSVSWYQQTPGQGLQFLFEYFSETQRNKGNFPGRFSGRQFSNSRSEMNVSTLELGDSALYLCASSLDITSGRGDTQYFGPGTRLTVL.

The J gene is TRBJ1-4, the V gene TRBV18; no clear D gene. From germline, CDR1 is KGHSH and CDR2 LQKENI. With 6 bases removed from V and 5 bases from J, the gap between germline ends came to 10 bases. This CDR3 contains 13 residues. The CDR3 is CASSPRENEKLFF. The CDR3 nucleotides are TGTGCCAGCTCCCCGCGGGAGAATGAAAAACTGTTTTTT.

The chain recombines TRBV7-2 with TRBJ2-7, with D perhaps TRBD1 (7 bases). Germline-derived CDR1 and CDR2 are SGHTA and FQGNSA. CDR3 length: 16 amino acids. Trimming removed 4 bases from V and 4 bases from J, with 20 bases in between. CDR3 protein: CASSSPSGGGGYEQYF. The CDR3, as DNA: TGTGCCAGCAGCTCCCCCTCAGGGGGAGGAGGATACGAGCAGTACTTC.

The chain links TRBV5-1 to TRBJ1-2, with a possible D match to TRBD1 (5 bases). This CDR3 is 13 amino acids long. V was shortened by 1 base and J by 6 bases, with 10 bases between the two germline ends. CDR1 SGHRS and CDR2 YFSETQ come from the germline V gene. The CDR3 bases are TGCGCCAGCAGCTTGCCAGGGTATGATGGCTACACCTTC. This codes for CASSLPGYDGYTF.

The chain recombines TRBV18 with TRBJ2-1; D remains unclear. The length of the CDR3 is 15 residues. Germline V lookup: CDR1 KGHSH, CDR2 LQKENI. Trimming removed 6 bases from V and 0 bases from J, with 12 bases in between. CDR3 amino acids: CASSFSESSYNEQFF. The CDR3 DNA reads as TGTGCCAGCTCGTTCTCTGAGAGCTCCTACAATGAGCAGTTCTTC.

The chain couples TRBV7-6 to TRBJ1-4; D is unclear. The germline gives CDR1 SGHVS, CDR2 FNYEAQ. Between the trimmed V and J ends, which lost 1 base and 8 bases, there was a span of 14 bases. The CDR3 spans 15 residues. CDR3 residues: CASSLGAREREKLFF. The CDR3, as DNA: TGTGCCAGCAGCTTAGGGGCCCGGGAGCGGGAAAAACTGTTTTTT.

This rearrangement joins TRBV28 to TRBJ1-1; 8 positions agree with TRBD1. Germline loops: CDR1 MDHEN, CDR2 SYDVKM. After removal of 3 bases from V and 5 bases from J, the junction contained 11 bases not matched to a gene. This CDR3 has 16 residues. CDR3 nucleotides: TGTGCCAGCAGTTTCCCGGGGGCAGGGGGCCGGACTGAAGCTTTCTTT. This codes for CASSFPGAGGRTEAFF.